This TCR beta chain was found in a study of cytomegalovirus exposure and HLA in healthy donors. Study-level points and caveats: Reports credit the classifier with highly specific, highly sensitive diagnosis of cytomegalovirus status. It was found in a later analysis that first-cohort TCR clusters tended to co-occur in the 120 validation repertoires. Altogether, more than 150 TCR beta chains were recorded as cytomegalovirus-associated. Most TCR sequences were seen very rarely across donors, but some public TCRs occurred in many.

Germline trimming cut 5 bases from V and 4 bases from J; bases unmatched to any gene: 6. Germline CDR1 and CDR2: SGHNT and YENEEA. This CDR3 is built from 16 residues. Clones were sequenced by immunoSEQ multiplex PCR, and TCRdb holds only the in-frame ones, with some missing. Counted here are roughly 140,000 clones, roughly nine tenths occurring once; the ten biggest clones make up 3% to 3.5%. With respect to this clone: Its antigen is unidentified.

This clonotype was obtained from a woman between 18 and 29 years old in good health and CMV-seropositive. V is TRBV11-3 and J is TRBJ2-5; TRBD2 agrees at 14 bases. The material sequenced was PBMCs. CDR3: CASSPGLAGALETQYF. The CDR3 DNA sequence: TGTGCCAGCAGCCCGGGACTAGCGGGAGCATTAGAGACCCAGTACTTC.